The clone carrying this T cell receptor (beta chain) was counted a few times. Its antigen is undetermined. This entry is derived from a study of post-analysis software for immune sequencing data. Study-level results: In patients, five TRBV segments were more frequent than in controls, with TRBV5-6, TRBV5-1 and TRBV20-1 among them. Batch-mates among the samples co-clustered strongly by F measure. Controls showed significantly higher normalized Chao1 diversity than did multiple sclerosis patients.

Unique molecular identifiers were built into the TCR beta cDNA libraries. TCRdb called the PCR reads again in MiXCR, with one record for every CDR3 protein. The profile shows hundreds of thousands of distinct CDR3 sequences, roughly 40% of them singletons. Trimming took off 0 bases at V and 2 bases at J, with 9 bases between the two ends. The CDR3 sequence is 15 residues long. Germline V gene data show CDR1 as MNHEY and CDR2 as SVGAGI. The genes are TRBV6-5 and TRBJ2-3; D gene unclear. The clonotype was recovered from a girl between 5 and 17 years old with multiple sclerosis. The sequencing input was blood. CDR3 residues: CASSYSRLLTDTQYF. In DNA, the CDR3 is TGTGCCAGCAGTTACTCCCGGTTACTCACAGATACGCAGTATTTT.